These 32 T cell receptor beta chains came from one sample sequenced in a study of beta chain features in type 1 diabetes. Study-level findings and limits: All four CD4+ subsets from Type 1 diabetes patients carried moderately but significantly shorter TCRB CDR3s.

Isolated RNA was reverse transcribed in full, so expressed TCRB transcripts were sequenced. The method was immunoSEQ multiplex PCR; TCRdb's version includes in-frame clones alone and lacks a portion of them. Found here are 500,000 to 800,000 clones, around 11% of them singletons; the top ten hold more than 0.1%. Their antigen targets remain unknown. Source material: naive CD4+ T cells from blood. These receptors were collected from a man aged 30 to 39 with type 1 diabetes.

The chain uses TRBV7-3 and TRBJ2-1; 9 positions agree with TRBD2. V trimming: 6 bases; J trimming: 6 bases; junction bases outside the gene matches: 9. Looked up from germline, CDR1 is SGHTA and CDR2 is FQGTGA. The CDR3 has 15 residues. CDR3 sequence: CASSRTSDAGNEQFF. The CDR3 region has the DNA TGTGCCAGCAGTCGGACTAGCGACGCGGGCAATGAGCAGTTCTTC.

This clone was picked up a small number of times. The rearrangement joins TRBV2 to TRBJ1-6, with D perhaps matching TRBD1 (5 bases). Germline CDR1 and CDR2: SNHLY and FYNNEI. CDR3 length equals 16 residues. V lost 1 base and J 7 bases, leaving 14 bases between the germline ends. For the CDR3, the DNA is TGTGCCAGCAGTGAAGACCGGACAAGGCAGAATTCACCCCTCCACTTT. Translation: CASSEDRTRQNSPLHF.

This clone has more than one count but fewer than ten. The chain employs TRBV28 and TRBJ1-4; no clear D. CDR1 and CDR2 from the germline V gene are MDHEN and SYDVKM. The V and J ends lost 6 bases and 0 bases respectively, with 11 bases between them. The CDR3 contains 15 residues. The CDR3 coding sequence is TGTGCCAGCAGCTCCAGTGGGGCAACTAATGAAAAACTGTTTTTT. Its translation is CASSSSGATNEKLFF. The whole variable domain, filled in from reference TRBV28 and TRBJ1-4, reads DVKVTQSSRYLVKRTGEKVFLECVQDMDHENMFWYRQDPGLGLRLIYFSYDVKMKEKGDIPEGYSVSREKKERFSLILESASTNQTSMYLCASSSSGATNEKLFFGSGTQLSVL.

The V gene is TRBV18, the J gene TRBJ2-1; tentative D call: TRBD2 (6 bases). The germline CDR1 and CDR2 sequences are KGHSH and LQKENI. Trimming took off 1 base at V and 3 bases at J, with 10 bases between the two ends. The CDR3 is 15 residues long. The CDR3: CASSPQLAYYNEQFF. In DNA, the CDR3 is TGTGCCAGCTCACCACAGCTAGCGTACTACAATGAGCAGTTCTTC.

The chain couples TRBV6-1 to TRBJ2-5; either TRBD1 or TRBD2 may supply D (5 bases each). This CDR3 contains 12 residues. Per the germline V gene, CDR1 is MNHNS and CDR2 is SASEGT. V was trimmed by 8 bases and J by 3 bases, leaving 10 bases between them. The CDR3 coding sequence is TGTGCCAGCCGACTGGGGGAAGAGACCCAGTACTTC. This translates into CASRLGEETQYF.

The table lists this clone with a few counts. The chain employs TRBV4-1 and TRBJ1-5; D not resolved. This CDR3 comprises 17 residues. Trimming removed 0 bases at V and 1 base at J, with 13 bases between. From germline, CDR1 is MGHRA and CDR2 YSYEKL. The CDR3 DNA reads TGCGCCAGCAGCCAAGATACGGCGGGTCGGAGCAATCAGCCCCAGCATTTT. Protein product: CASSQDTAGRSNQPQHF.

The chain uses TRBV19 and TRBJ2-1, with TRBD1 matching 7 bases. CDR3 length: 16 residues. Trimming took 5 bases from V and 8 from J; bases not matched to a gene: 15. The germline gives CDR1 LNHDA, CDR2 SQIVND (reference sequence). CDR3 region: CASSWAGPTGNDEQFF. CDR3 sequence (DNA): TGTGCCAGTAGTTGGGCGGGTCCGACAGGGAACGATGAGCAGTTCTTC.

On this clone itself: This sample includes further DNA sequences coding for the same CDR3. The CDR3 DNA reads as TGTGCCAGCAGCTTAGTAGGGGACACTGAAGCTTTCTTT. Translation gives CASSLVGDTEAFF. This rearrangement joins TRBV7-2 to TRBJ1-1; tentative D call: TRBD1 (5 bases). From germline, CDR1 is SGHTA and CDR2 FQGNSA. The CDR3 extends over 13 amino acids. Deletions cut 1 base from V and 3 bases from J, with 6 bases between.

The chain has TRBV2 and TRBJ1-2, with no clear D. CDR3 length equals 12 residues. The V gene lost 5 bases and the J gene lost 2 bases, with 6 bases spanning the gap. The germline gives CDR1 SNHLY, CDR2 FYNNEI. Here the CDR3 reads CASSSLNYGYTF. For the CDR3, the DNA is TGTGCCAGCAGTAGCTTGAACTATGGCTACACCTTC.

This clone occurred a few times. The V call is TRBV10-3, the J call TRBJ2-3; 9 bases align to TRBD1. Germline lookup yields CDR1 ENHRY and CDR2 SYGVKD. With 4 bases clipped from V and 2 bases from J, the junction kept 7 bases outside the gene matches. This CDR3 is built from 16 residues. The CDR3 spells CAISGYRDRDTDTQYF. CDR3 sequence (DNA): TGTGCCATCAGTGGATACCGGGACAGGGACACAGATACGCAGTATTTT.

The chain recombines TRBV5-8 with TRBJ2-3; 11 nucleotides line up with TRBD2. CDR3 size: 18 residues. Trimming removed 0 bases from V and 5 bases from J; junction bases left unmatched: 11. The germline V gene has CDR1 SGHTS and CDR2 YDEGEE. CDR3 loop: CASSLALLAGGQGDTQYF. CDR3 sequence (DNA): TGTGCCAGCAGCTTGGCCCTTTTAGCGGGGGGGCAAGGAGATACGCAGTATTTT.

In nucleotides, the CDR3 is TGTGCCAGCAGCCTTCGGGAAAGCCAGAACACTGAAGCTTTCTTT. This codes for CASSLRESQNTEAFF. The genes are TRBV7-2 and TRBJ1-1; D not certain. This CDR3 has 15 amino acids. Germline-derived CDR1 and CDR2 are SGHTA and FQGNSA. The V and J ends lost 5 bases and 1 base respectively, with 14 bases between them.

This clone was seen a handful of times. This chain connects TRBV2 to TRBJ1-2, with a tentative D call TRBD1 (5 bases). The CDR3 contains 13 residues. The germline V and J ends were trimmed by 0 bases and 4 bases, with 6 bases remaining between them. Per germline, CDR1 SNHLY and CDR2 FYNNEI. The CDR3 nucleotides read TGTGCCAGCAGTGAAGCTGACAGCTATGGCTACACCTTC. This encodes CASSEADSYGYTF.

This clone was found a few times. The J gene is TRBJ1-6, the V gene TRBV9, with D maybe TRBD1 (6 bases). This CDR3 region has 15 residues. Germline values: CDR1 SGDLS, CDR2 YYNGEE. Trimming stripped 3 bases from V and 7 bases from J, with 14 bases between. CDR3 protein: CASSGGQGENSPLHF. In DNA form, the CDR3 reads TGTGCCAGCAGCGGGGGGCAGGGCGAGAATTCACCCCTCCACTTT.

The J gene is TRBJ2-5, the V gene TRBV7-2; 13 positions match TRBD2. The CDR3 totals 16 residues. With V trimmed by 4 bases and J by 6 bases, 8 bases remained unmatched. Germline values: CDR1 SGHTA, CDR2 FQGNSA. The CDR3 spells CASSSDTSGGAKTQYF. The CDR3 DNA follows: TGTGCCAGCAGCTCCGACACTAGCGGGGGGGCGAAGACCCAGTACTTC.

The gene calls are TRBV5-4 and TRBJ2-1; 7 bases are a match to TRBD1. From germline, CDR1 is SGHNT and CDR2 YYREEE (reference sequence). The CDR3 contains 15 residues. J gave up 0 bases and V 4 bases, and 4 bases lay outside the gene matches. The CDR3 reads CASSEGQNSYNEQFF. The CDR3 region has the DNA TGTGCCAGCAGCGAGGGACAGAACTCCTACAATGAGCAGTTCTTC.

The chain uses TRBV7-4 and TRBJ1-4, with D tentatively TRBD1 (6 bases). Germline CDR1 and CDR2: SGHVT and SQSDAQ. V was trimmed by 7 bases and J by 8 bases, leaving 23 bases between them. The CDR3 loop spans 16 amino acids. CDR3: CASIWRTVLFSEKLFF. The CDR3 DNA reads TGTGCCAGCATCTGGCGGACAGTCCTTTTCTCCGAAAAACTGTTTTTT.

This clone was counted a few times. The CDR3 sequence: CASRQGETGANVLTF. The CDR3, as DNA: TGTGCCAGCAGGCAAGGGGAGACCGGGGCCAACGTCCTGACTTTC. The chain joins TRBV5-8 to TRBJ2-6; D might be TRBD1 or TRBD2, each matching 5 bases. In germline, CDR1 is SGHTS, CDR2 YDEGEE. V shed 5 bases and J shed 4 bases, with 13 bases lying between them. This CDR3 region has 15 residues.

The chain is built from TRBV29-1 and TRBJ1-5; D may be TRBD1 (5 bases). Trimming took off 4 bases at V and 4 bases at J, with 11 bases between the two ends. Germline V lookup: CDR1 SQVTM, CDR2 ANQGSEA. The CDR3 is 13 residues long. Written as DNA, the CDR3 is TGCAGCGTTGGTTCAGGGAAGAATCAGCCCCAGCATTTT. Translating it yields CSVGSGKNQPQHF.

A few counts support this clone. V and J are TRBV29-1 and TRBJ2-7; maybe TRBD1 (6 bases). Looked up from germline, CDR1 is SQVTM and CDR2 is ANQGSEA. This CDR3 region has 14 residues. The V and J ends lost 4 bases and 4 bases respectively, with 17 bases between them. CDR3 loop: CSVAKGVEGYEQYF. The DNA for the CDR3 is TGCAGCGTTGCTAAGGGGGTCGAAGGGTACGAGCAGTACTTC.

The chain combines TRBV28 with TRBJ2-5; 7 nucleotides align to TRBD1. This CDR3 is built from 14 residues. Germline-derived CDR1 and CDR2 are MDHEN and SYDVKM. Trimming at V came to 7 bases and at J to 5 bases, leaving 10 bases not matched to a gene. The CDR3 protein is CASNGQTGMETQYF. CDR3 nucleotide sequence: TGTGCCAGCAACGGACAGACAGGGATGGAGACCCAGTACTTC.

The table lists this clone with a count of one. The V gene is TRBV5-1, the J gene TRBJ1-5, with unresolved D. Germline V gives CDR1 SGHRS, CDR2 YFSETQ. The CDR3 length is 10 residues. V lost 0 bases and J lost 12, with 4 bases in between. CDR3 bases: TGCGCCAGCAGCTTGGACGACCAGCATTTT. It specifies CASSLDDQHF.

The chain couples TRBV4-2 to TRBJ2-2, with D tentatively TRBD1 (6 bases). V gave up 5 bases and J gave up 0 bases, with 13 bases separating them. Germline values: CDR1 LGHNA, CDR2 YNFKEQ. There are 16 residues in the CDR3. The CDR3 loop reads CASSLSAGANTGELFF. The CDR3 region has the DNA TGTGCCAGCAGCTTGTCCGCAGGGGCGAACACCGGGGAGCTGTTTTTT.

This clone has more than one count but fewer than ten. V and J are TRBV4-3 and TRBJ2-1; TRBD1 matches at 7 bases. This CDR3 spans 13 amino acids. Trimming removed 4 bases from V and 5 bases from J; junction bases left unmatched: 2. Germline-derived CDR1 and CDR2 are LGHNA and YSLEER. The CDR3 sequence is CASSRQGNNEQFF. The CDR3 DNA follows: TGCGCCAGCAGCCGACAGGGAAACAATGAGCAGTTCTTC.

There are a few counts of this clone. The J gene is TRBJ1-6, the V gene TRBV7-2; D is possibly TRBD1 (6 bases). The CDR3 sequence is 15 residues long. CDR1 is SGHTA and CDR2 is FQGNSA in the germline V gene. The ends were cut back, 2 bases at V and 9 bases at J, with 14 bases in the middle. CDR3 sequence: CASSLQGTMGSPLHF. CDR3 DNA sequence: TGTGCCAGCAGCTTACAGGGGACTATGGGTTCACCCCTCCACTTT.

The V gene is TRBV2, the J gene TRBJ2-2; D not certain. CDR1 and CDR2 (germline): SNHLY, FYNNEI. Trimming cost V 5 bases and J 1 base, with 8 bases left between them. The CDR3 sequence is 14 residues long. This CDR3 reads CASSWLENTGELFF. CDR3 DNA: TGTGCCAGCAGTTGGTTGGAGAACACCGGGGAGCTGTTTTTT.

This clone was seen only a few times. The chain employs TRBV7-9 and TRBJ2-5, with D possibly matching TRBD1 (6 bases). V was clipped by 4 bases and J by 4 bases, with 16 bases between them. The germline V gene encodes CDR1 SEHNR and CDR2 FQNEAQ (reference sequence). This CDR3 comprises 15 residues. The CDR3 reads CASSSDSSTPETQYF. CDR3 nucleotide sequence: TGTGCCAGCAGCTCGGACAGTTCGACGCCAGAGACCCAGTACTTC.

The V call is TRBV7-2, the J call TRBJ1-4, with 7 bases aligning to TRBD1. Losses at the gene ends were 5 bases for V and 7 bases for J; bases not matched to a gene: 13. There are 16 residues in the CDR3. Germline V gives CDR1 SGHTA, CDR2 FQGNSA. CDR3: CASSRRTGEGGEKLFF. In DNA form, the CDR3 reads TGTGCCAGCAGCCGACGAACAGGGGAAGGTGGTGAAAAACTGTTTTTT.

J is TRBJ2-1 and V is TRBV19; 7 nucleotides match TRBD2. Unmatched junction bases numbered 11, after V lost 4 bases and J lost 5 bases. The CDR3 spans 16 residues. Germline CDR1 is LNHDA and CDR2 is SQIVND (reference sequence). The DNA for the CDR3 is TGTGCCAGTAGTACGTCCAGACTAGCTCCTAACAATGAGCAGTTCTTC. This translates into CASSTSRLAPNNEQFF.

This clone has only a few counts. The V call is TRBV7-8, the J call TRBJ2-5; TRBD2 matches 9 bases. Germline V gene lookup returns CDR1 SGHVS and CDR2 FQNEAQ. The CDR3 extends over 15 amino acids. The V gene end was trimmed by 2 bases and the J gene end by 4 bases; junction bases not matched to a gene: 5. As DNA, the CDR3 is TGTGCCAGCAGCTTACGGCGGGGGGGCGTAGAGACCCAGTACTTC. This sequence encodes CASSLRRGGVETQYF.

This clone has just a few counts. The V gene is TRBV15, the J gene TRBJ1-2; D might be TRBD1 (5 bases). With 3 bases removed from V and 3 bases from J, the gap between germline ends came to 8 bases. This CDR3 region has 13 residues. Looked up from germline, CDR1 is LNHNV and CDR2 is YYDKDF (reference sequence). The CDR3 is CATSSQGDYGYTF. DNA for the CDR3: TGTGCCACCAGCAGCCAAGGGGACTATGGCTACACCTTC.

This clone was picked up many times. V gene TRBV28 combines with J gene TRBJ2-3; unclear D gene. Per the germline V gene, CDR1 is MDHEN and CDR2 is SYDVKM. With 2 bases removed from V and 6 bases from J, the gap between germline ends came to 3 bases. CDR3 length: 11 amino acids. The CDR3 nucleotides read TGTGCCAGCAGTTTAGCTGATACGCAGTATTTT. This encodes CASSLADTQYF.